The present TCR beta chain was sequenced within a study of T cell responses to AZD1222 COVID-19 vaccine. Looking at the study overall: Second doses at about 4 or about 12 weeks were pooled.

Remarks on this clone: Its antigen is unknown.

Deletions cut 2 bases from V and 4 bases from J, with 6 bases between. Germline V gene sequence: CDR1 MNHEY, CDR2 SVGAGI. This CDR3 contains 13 residues. Study conclusions and caveats: Vaccine-associated CD4 TCRs ranged over spike, dominating at 160-218 and 743-854. The study identified only five or six AZD1222 recipients as seropositive at baseline. Spike-specific TCR breadth and depth grew following two AZD1222 doses.

Data came from immunoSEQ multiplex PCR; TCRdb stores just in-frame clones and leaves some out. The data contain around 100,000 clones, 88% of them singletons. The receptor's source is an adult in good health. The sequences come from peripheral blood, collected on day 0 of AZD1222 vaccination. The chain links TRBV6-5 to TRBJ1-5; D not resolved. DNA of the CDR3: TGTGCCAGCAGTTACGGGATGAATCAGCCCCAGCATTTT. Its translation: CASSYGMNQPQHF.